This entry lists 26 T cell receptor beta chains sequenced from one sample in a study of shared clonotypes between healthy human individuals. The naive CD8 fraction comprised CD45RO-negative cells positively selected for CCR7 and excluded terminally differentiated effector memory CD45RA+ cells. Sequencing was performed with immunoSEQ multiplex PCR; in TCRdb, only in-frame clones are kept and a portion is missing. The table records a few million clones, around 93% of them present only once. The sample taken for sequencing was naive CD8+ T cells from PBMCs. These receptors came from a man younger than 35 in good health. Some clones in this sample may be carry-over from other donors' samples.

The rearrangement uses TRBV28 and TRBJ2-7; D is perhaps TRBD1 (6 bases). The V gene lost 2 bases and the J gene lost 0 bases, with 8 bases spanning the gap. CDR1 MDHEN and CDR2 SYDVKM come from the germline V gene. CDR3 length equals 14 residues. CDR3 bases: TGTGCCAGCAGTTTAAGACAGGCCTCCTACGAGCAGTACTTC. This sequence encodes CASSLRQASYEQYF. Based on the CDR3 plus reference TRBV28 and TRBJ2-7, the full variable domain is DVKVTQSSRYLVKRTGEKVFLECVQDMDHENMFWYRQDPGLGLRLIYFSYDVKMKEKGDIPEGYSVSREKKERFSLILESASTNQTSMYLCASSLRQASYEQYFGPGTRLTVT.

The chain links TRBV7-9 to TRBJ1-1; the D gene is possibly TRBD1 (5 bases). Per the germline V gene, CDR1 is SEHNR and CDR2 is FQNEAQ (reference sequence). Trimming took off 3 bases at V and 10 bases at J, with 15 bases between the two ends. CDR3 length: 13 amino acids. CDR3: CASSLGPRSGAFF. CDR3 coding DNA: TGTGCCAGCAGCTTGGGGCCCCGCTCGGGAGCTTTCTTT.

This chain joins TRBV27 and TRBJ2-1; D possibly corresponds to TRBD1 (6 bases). This CDR3 is 16 amino acids long. Trimming removed 7 bases from V and 4 bases from J, with 20 bases in between. Germline V gene data show CDR1 as MNHEY and CDR2 as SMNVEV (reference sequence). The CDR3 loop reads CASTPGWQGRYNEQFF. The CDR3 DNA sequence: TGTGCCAGCACCCCCGGGTGGCAGGGGCGATACAATGAGCAGTTCTTC.

The V and J genes are TRBV7-3 and TRBJ2-5, with a weak D call TRBD2 (6 bases). The V end was cut by 3 bases, the J end by 5 bases, with 16 bases between. In germline, CDR1 is SGHTA, CDR2 FQGTGA. The length of the CDR3 is 15 residues. Here the CDR3 reads CASSLGGGPGETQYF. The CDR3 nucleotides read TGTGCCAGCAGCTTGGGCGGAGGGCCGGGGGAGACCCAGTACTTC. Drawing the rest from reference TRBV7-3 and TRBJ2-5, the complete variable domain is GAGVSQTPSNKVTEKGKYVELRCDPISGHTALYWYRQSLGQGPEFLIYFQGTGAADDSGLPNDRFFAVRPEGSVSTLKIQRTERGDSAVYLCASSLGGGPGETQYFGPGTRLLVL.

The CDR3 DNA reads TGTGCCAGTACCACCACAGGGGAAGGCCCCTACGAGCAGTACTTC. Its protein product is CASTTTGEGPYEQYF. This chain links TRBV19 with TRBJ2-7, with 7 positions matching TRBD1. Losses at the gene ends were 7 bases for V and 2 bases for J; bases not matched to a gene: 11. Germline lookup yields CDR1 LNHDA and CDR2 SQIVND (reference sequence). The CDR3 has 15 amino acids.

The chain is built from TRBV9 and TRBJ2-2; no clear D. Germline values: CDR1 SGDLS, CDR2 YYNGEE. This CDR3 spans 16 amino acids. The ends were cut back, 3 bases at V and 1 base at J, with 13 bases in the middle. Written as DNA, the CDR3 is TGTGCCAGCAGCGCAACAGCGACGAGGAACACCGGGGAGCTGTTTTTT. This translates into CASSATATRNTGELFF.

V and J are TRBV2 and TRBJ2-7; the D gene could be TRBD1 or TRBD2 (5 bases each). The CDR3 has 15 residues. Germline CDR1 reads SNHLY; CDR2 reads FYNNEI. With 1 base removed from V and 5 bases from J, the gap between germline ends came to 15 bases. This CDR3 is CASSEGSGGLNEQYF. CDR3 in DNA: TGTGCCAGCAGTGAAGGTTCTGGGGGTCTCAACGAGCAGTACTTC.

Here the CDR3 reads CASSPRQETYEQYF. DNA for the CDR3: TGTGCCAGCAGCCCACGACAGGAGACCTACGAGCAGTACTTC. The chain combines TRBV7-2 with TRBJ2-7; maybe TRBD1 (6 bases). Germline V gene data show CDR1 as SGHTA and CDR2 as FQGNSA. This CDR3 comprises 14 residues. Trimming took off 5 bases at V and 2 bases at J, with 13 bases between the two ends.

J is TRBJ2-5 and V is TRBV5-6; TRBD1 matches 8 bases. Germline V CDR1 and CDR2: SGHDT, YYEEEE. The CDR3 contains 14 residues. V shed 4 bases and J 3 bases; nucleotides not matched to a gene: 5. The CDR3 nucleotides are TGTGCCAGCAGCCAACCGGACAGGGAAGAGACCCAGTACTTC. Protein product: CASSQPDREETQYF. Using reference TRBV5-6 and TRBJ2-5 for the parts outside the CDR3, the full variable domain is DAGVTQSPTHLIKTRGQQVTLRCSPKSGHDTVSWYQQALGQGPQFIFQYYEEEERQRGNFPDRFSGHQFPNYSSELNVNALLLGDSALYLCASSQPDREETQYFGPGTRLLVL.

This chain uses TRBV27 with TRBJ2-1; D possibly corresponds to TRBD1 (6 bases). Germline V CDR1 and CDR2: MNHEY, SMNVEV (reference sequence). V was cut by 5 bases and J by 1 base, with 9 bases left in between. CDR3 size: 14 residues. CDR3 residues: CASSQTGSYNEQFF. In nucleotides, the CDR3 is TGTGCCAGCAGTCAAACAGGGTCCTACAATGAGCAGTTCTTC.

The chain couples TRBV5-1 to TRBJ1-3; the match to TRBD1 covers 12 bases. The trim removed 4 bases at V and 8 bases at J, leaving 7 bases unmatched. CDR1 is SGHRS, CDR2 YFSETQ, per germline. This CDR3 has 15 residues. CDR3 nucleotide sequence: TGCGCCAGCAGCGGAGGGACAGGGGGCGGAGACACCATATATTTT. This sequence encodes CASSGGTGGGDTIYF.

This clone is a singleton in its sample. The chain couples TRBV27 to TRBJ2-1, with TRBD2 matching 9 bases. In germline, CDR1 is MNHEY, CDR2 SMNVEV (reference sequence). The CDR3 is 15 amino acids. Unmatched junction bases numbered 5, after V lost 2 bases and J lost 6 bases. The CDR3 region has the DNA TGTGCCAGCAGTTTAAGGCTAGCGGGAATCAATGAGCAGTTCTTC. Translation: CASSLRLAGINEQFF.

Turning to this clone: Sequence at one end of the junction differs from germline and may be a read error. The chain links TRBV7-9 to TRBJ2-7; the match to TRBD2 covers 8 bases. Germline lookup yields CDR1 SEHNR and CDR2 FQNEAQ (reference sequence). CDR3 length: 15 residues. CDR3 sequence (DNA): TGTGCCAGCAGCTCCAGCGGGAGAAACTCCTACGAGCAGTGCTTC. It specifies CASSSSGRNSYEQCF. Complete variable domain (other parts from reference TRBV7-9 and TRBJ2-7): DTGVSQNPRHKITKRGQNVTFRCDPISEHNRLYWYRQTLGQGPEFLTYFQNEAQLEKSRLLSDRFSAERPKGSFSTLEIQRTEQGDSAMYLCASSSSGRNSYEQCFGPGTRLTVT.

The chain employs TRBV7-9 and TRBJ1-2; no reliable D call. The ends were cut back, 4 bases at V and 2 bases at J, with 11 bases in the middle. Looked up from germline, CDR1 is SEHNR and CDR2 is FQNEAQ (reference sequence). The CDR3 contains 14 residues. As DNA, the CDR3 is TGTGCCAGCAGCTCGGCTGCCCTGAACTATGGCTACACCTTC. Translation gives CASSSAALNYGYTF. The complete variable domain, with remaining parts taken from reference TRBV7-9 and TRBJ1-2, reads DTGVSQNPRHKITKRGQNVTFRCDPISEHNRLYWYRQTLGQGPEFLTYFQNEAQLEKSRLLSDRFSAERPKGSFSTLEIQRTEQGDSAMYLCASSSAALNYGYTFGSGTRLTVV.

The chain carries TRBV7-9 and TRBJ2-2; D is ambiguous. The CDR3 runs to 16 residues. The ends were cut back, 4 bases at V and 1 base at J, with 13 bases in the middle. In germline, CDR1 is SEHNR, CDR2 FQNEAQ (reference sequence). In nucleotides, the CDR3 is TGTGCCAGCAGCTCCTACTTAGCACTGAACACCGGGGAGCTGTTTTTT. This gives the protein CASSSYLALNTGELFF.

V and J are TRBV29-1 and TRBJ1-1; TRBD1 matches at 10 bases. V dropped 5 bases and J dropped 4; count of bases not matched to a gene: 7. From germline, CDR1 is SQVTM and CDR2 ANQGSEA. The CDR3 sequence is 14 residues long. The CDR3 region is CSVRGTGEGTEAFF. DNA for the CDR3: TGCAGCGTTCGCGGGACAGGGGAGGGCACTGAAGCTTTCTTT.

The chain joins TRBV7-9 to TRBJ2-7, with a tentative D call TRBD2 (6 bases). Germline CDR1 reads SEHNR; CDR2 reads FQNEAQ (reference sequence). V lost 5 bases and J 0 bases, leaving 17 bases between the germline ends. The CDR3 extends over 16 amino acids. CDR3 bases: TGTGCCAGCAGCCCCCCGAGGGCTAGCGACTCCTACGAGCAGTACTTC. As protein: CASSPPRASDSYEQYF. Based on the CDR3 plus reference TRBV7-9 and TRBJ2-7, the full variable domain is DTGVSQNPRHKITKRGQNVTFRCDPISEHNRLYWYRQTLGQGPEFLTYFQNEAQLEKSRLLSDRFSAERPKGSFSTLEIQRTEQGDSAMYLCASSPPRASDSYEQYFGPGTRLTVT.

The chain is built from TRBV27 and TRBJ2-1, with D unresolved. The germline V gene encodes CDR1 MNHEY and CDR2 SMNVEV (reference sequence). V was cut by 3 bases and J by 0 bases, with 9 bases left in between. The CDR3 covers 15 residues. The chain's CDR3 is CASSFSPSSYNEQFF. The CDR3 region has the DNA TGTGCCAGCAGTTTTTCCCCTAGCTCCTACAATGAGCAGTTCTTC.

The rearrangement links TRBV5-1 to TRBJ2-7; D is perhaps TRBD2 (6 bases). The CDR3 extends over 14 amino acids. Per the germline V gene, CDR1 is SGHRS and CDR2 is YFSETQ. With 4 bases removed from V and 4 bases from J, the gap between germline ends came to 15 bases. DNA for the CDR3: TGCGCCAGCAGCCCCGGGGGTGCGGGGTACGAGCAGTACTTC. This gives the protein CASSPGGAGYEQYF. Based on the CDR3 plus reference TRBV5-1 and TRBJ2-7, the full variable domain is KAGVTQTPRYLIKTRGQQVTLSCSPISGHRSVSWYQQTPGQGLQFLFEYFSETQRNKGNFPGRFSGRQFSNSRSEMNVSTLELGDSALYLCASSPGGAGYEQYFGPGTRLTVT.

A few counts support this clone. CDR3 amino acids: CASSRRGPGTVRTEAFF. The CDR3 DNA reads as TGTGCCAGCAGCCGGAGGGGACCTGGGACAGTGAGGACTGAAGCTTTCTTT. V and J are TRBV4-2 and TRBJ1-1, with 7 bases aligning to TRBD1. Trimming removed 4 bases from V and 5 bases from J; junction bases left unmatched: 16. Germline V CDR1 and CDR2: LGHNA, YNFKEQ. CDR3 size: 17 residues.

This chain joins TRBV28 and TRBJ1-2; D gene unclear. V lost 7 bases and J 5 bases, leaving 14 bases between the germline ends. Germline CDR1 and CDR2: MDHEN and SYDVKM. The CDR3 consists of 13 residues. CDR3 DNA sequence: TGTGCCAGCACCTCCACCCCCCGGTATGGCTACACCTTC. Residues: CASTSTPRYGYTF.

The rearrangement links TRBV4-1 to TRBJ2-7, with 10 bases that match TRBD2. Trimming at V came to 1 base and at J to 5 bases, leaving 5 bases not matched to a gene. Germline V lookup: CDR1 MGHRA, CDR2 YSYEKL. The CDR3 runs 15 residues. The CDR3 region is CASSQVASGSHEQYF. CDR3 sequence (DNA): TGCGCCAGCAGCCAAGTCGCTAGCGGGAGTCACGAGCAGTACTTC.

The chain is built from TRBV5-1 and TRBJ1-3; 9 positions match TRBD1. J gave up 3 bases and V 4 bases, and 5 bases lay outside the gene matches. CDR3 size: 15 residues. CDR1 is SGHRS, CDR2 YFSETQ, per germline. CDR3: CASSAWDRDGNTIYF. In DNA form, the CDR3 reads TGCGCCAGCAGCGCTTGGGACAGGGATGGAAACACCATATATTTT.

V is TRBV4-1 and J is TRBJ2-2; 7 bases are a match to TRBD2. Trimming removed 3 bases from V and 8 bases from J; junction bases left unmatched: 3. There are 13 residues in the CDR3. Germline-derived CDR1 and CDR2 are MGHRA and YSYEKL. CDR3 DNA: TGCGCCAGCAGCCACCCGGGACTAGGGGAGCTGTTTTTT. Translation: CASSHPGLGELFF.

The CDR3 loop reads CASSSGGIISGNTIYF. The CDR3 DNA sequence: TGTGCCAGCAGCTCGGGGGGGATCATATCAGGAAACACCATATATTTT. The chain has TRBV9 and TRBJ1-3; D possibly corresponds to TRBD1 (5 bases). The CDR3 covers 16 residues. CDR1 and CDR2 from the germline V gene are SGDLS and YYNGEE. The V end lost 4 bases, the J end lost 4 bases, and 18 bases lay between the germline ends. The complete variable domain, with remaining parts taken from reference TRBV9 and TRBJ1-3, reads DSGVTQTPKHLITATGQRVTLRCSPRSGDLSVYWYQQSLDQGLQFLIQYYNGEERAKGNILERFSAQQFPDLHSELNLSSLELGDSALYFCASSSGGIISGNTIYFGEGSWLTVV.

The rearrangement joins TRBV7-8 to TRBJ2-3; D may be TRBD1 (6 bases). The length of the CDR3 is 15 residues. Trimming left V 7 bases short and J 0 bases short, with 14 bases between. Per germline, CDR1 SGHVS and CDR2 FQNEAQ. The CDR3 DNA sequence: TGTGCCAGCATCCCCCCGGGGACAAGCACAGATACGCAGTATTTT. Translating gives CASIPPGTSTDTQYF.